The 27 T cell receptor beta chains given below trace back to one sample, sequenced in a study of vaccination effects on CD4 cells after COVID-19. These receptors' antigens are unknown. Culture lasted 10 days before CD4+ T cell isolation. Sequenced by immunoSEQ multiplex PCR; TCRdb stores in-frame clones only, minus some. The sample carries tens of thousands of clones, about two thirds recorded once. The specimen comprised CD4+ T cells from PBMCs cultured without peptide, sampled before COVID-19 vaccination. Receptors were obtained from a human donor who had a prior SARS-CoV-2 infection.

This clone turned up a few times. The CDR3 DNA follows: TGCGCCAGCAGCTTGAACAGGGGGCTGGGGACTGAAGCTTTCTTT. Protein sequence: CASSLNRGLGTEAFF. V gene TRBV5-1 combines with J gene TRBJ1-1; 9 bases are a match to TRBD1. The CDR3 runs 15 residues. After removal of 1 base from V and 5 bases from J, the junction contained 6 bases not matched to a gene. CDR1 and CDR2 (germline): SGHRS, YFSETQ.

The V gene is TRBV20-1, the J gene TRBJ2-3, with D uncertain. This CDR3 is built from 14 residues. V was shortened by 3 bases and J by 8 bases, with 18 bases between the two germline ends. Germline V gene lookup returns CDR1 DFQATT and CDR2 SNEGSKA (reference sequence). CDR3 nucleotides: TGCAGTGCTAGTCCCCCTGAATTCTGGGGTACGCAGTATTTT. This translates into CSASPPEFWGTQYF.

The genes are TRBV14 and TRBJ2-1; D may be TRBD1 or TRBD2 (5 bases each). Trimming cost V 3 bases and J 5 bases, with 8 bases left between them. The CDR3 is 13 residues long. The V gene's germline CDR1 is SGHDN and CDR2 FVKESK. CDR3 coding DNA: TGTGCCAGCAGCCAGGGACGACACAATGAGCAGTTCTTC. Translation: CASSQGRHNEQFF.

The CDR3 DNA reads TGTGCCAGCTCAAAAACCGATACGCAGTATTTT. This gives the protein CASSKTDTQYF. V and J are TRBV18 and TRBJ2-3; no firm D call. Trimming removed 5 bases from V and 6 bases from J, with 6 bases in between. Germline V gene lookup returns CDR1 KGHSH and CDR2 LQKENI. CDR3 length: 11 residues.

The rearrangement joins TRBV4-2 to TRBJ2-3, with D hard to call. Germline loops: CDR1 LGHNA, CDR2 YNFKEQ. The CDR3 runs to 13 residues. Trimming took off 2 bases at V and 4 bases at J, with 7 bases between the two ends. The CDR3 loop is CASSQLLPDTQYF. The CDR3 DNA sequence: TGTGCCAGCAGCCAACTTCTGCCAGATACGCAGTATTTT.

The chain combines TRBV12-2 with TRBJ2-5; the table's D gene call, TRBD2, was not cross checked with the DNA. TRBV12-2 is a listed pseudogene. CDR3 length: 19 residues. CDR3 in DNA: TGTGCAAGTCGTTCCTCTAGGACTAGGGCGGGGGGGCCTCCCGGGACCCAGTACTTC. Encoded protein: CASRSSRTRAGGPPGTQYF.

The chain uses TRBV27 and TRBJ1-4, with D tentatively TRBD1 (5 bases). The CDR3 spans 19 residues. V was cut by 3 bases and J by 2 bases, with 22 bases left in between. Looked up from germline, CDR1 is MNHEY and CDR2 is SMNVEV (reference sequence). The CDR3 sequence is CASSLVGNLLTATNEKLFF. The CDR3 DNA sequence: TGTGCCAGCAGTTTGGTGGGGAACCTCCTGACAGCTACTAATGAAAAACTGTTTTTT.

V is TRBV6-5 and J is TRBJ1-6, with D hard to call. V lost 2 bases and J 7 bases, leaving 12 bases between the germline ends. This CDR3 is built from 15 residues. Germline CDR1 reads MNHEY; CDR2 reads SVGAGI. The CDR3 DNA is TGTGCCAGCAGTTACGGTCGTCTCTCCAATTCACCCCTCCACTTT. Amino acid sequence: CASSYGRLSNSPLHF.

V is TRBV19 and J is TRBJ1-2, with a weak D call TRBD1 (5 bases). The length of the CDR3 is 13 residues. The germline gives CDR1 LNHDA, CDR2 SQIVND (reference sequence). V was cut by 3 bases and J by 4 bases, with 9 bases left in between. The CDR3 protein is CASSIGQIYGYTF. Here the CDR3 DNA reads TGTGCCAGTAGTATCGGACAAATCTATGGCTACACCTTC.

This chain links TRBV18 with TRBJ1-4; no reliable D call. V was trimmed by 2 bases and J by 8 bases, leaving 9 bases between them. Germline V gene sequence: CDR1 KGHSH, CDR2 LQKENI. The CDR3 sequence is 13 residues long. In nucleotides, the CDR3 is TGTGCCAGCTCACCAGGTGTAGGGGAAAAACTGTTTTTT. This sequence encodes CASSPGVGEKLFF. The variable domain in full, with the rest retrieved from reference TRBV18 and TRBJ1-4, is NAGVMQNPRHLVRRRGQEARLRCSPMKGHSHVYWYRQLPEEGLKFMVYLQKENIIDESGMPKERFSAEFPKEGPSILRIQQVVRGDSAAYFCASSPGVGEKLFFGSGTQLSVL.

This clone was counted only a few times. This rearrangement joins TRBV28 to TRBJ1-2, with D perhaps TRBD1 (5 bases). V was pared by 2 bases and J by 6 bases, with 10 bases between. This CDR3 region has 13 residues. The germline V gene encodes CDR1 MDHEN and CDR2 SYDVKM. CDR3 sequence reads: CASSLAGRDGYTF. The CDR3 DNA reads TGTGCCAGCAGTTTAGCAGGGAGGGATGGCTACACCTTC.

This clone showed up just once. The chain uses TRBV6-2 or TRBV6-3 and TRBJ1-2, with D perhaps matching TRBD1 (5 bases). The CDR3 extends over 14 amino acids. Trimming took off 5 bases at V and 3 bases at J, with 13 bases between the two ends. Germline V CDR1 and CDR2: MNHEY, SVGEGT. The CDR3 DNA is TGTGCCAGCAGTCCAGGGCAAGACTACTATGGCTACACCTTC. It specifies CASSPGQDYYGYTF.

This chain uses TRBV7-8 with TRBJ2-5; D gene uncertain. Germline V gene lookup returns CDR1 SGHVS and CDR2 FQNEAQ. Trimming stripped 1 base from V and 6 bases from J, with 9 bases between. The CDR3 runs 13 residues. CDR3 sequence reads: CASSLEPLQTQYF. CDR3 DNA: TGTGCCAGCAGCTTAGAACCCCTCCAGACCCAGTACTTC.

The chain is built from TRBV18 and TRBJ1-3, with D unclear. The CDR3 totals 14 residues. Trimming took 3 bases from V and 0 from J, leaving 6 bases between them. The germline CDR1 and CDR2 sequences are KGHSH and LQKENI. CDR3 protein: CASSPAFSGNTIYF. CDR3 in DNA: TGTGCCAGCTCACCCGCCTTCTCTGGAAACACCATATATTTT.

The genes are TRBV13 and TRBJ2-2; D is perhaps TRBD2 (5 bases). The germline gives CDR1 PRHDT, CDR2 FYEKMQ (reference sequence). The V and J ends lost 3 bases and 7 bases respectively, with 12 bases between them. This CDR3 is 14 amino acids long. This CDR3 reads CASSLVRVGGELFF. In DNA form, the CDR3 reads TGTGCCAGCAGCTTGGTGCGGGTTGGCGGGGAGCTGTTTTTT. Together with reference TRBV13 and TRBJ2-2, the CDR3 gives the full variable domain: AAGVIQSPRHLIKEKRETATLKCYPIPRHDTVYWYQQGPGQDPQFLISFYEKMQSDKGSIPDRFSAQQFSDYHSELNMSSLELGDSALYFCASSLVRVGGELFFGEGSRLTVL.

This sequence joins TRBV15 and TRBJ1-5; tentative D call: TRBD1 (6 bases). Germline V gene data show CDR1 as LNHNV and CDR2 as YYDKDF (reference sequence). The CDR3 covers 16 residues. With 0 bases removed from V and 2 bases from J, the gap between germline ends came to 11 bases. CDR3 nucleotides: TGTGCCACCAGCAGAGACAGGGGAGGGGGCAATCAGCCCCAGCATTTT. This codes for CATSRDRGGGNQPQHF.

V and J are TRBV29-1 and TRBJ1-1; 8 bases align to TRBD1. V was pared by 6 bases and J by 0 bases, with 9 bases of the junction left unmatched. CDR1 SQVTM and CDR2 ANQGSEA come from the germline V gene. The CDR3 sequence is 15 residues long. The CDR3 nucleotides are TGCAGCGTCGACAGGGGATGGGGAATGAACACTGAAGCTTTCTTT. Amino acid sequence: CSVDRGWGMNTEAFF.

This chain connects TRBV15 to TRBJ2-4; TRBD2 agrees at 8 bases. The length of the CDR3 is 12 residues. Germline CDR1 is LNHNV and CDR2 is YYDKDF (reference sequence). Trimming removed 2 bases from V and 16 bases from J; junction bases left unmatched: 7. The CDR3 bases are TGTGCCACCAGCAGAACCGGGACTAGTCAATACTTC. This codes for CATSRTGTSQYF.

This clone has only a few counts. This chain connects TRBV7-2 to TRBJ1-1; perhaps TRBD1 as D (5 bases). CDR1 and CDR2 from the germline V gene are SGHTA and FQGNSA. The CDR3 is 13 residues long. Trimming pared 2 bases from V and 7 bases from J, leaving 11 bases between. This CDR3 is CASSLRIRGEAFF. The CDR3 coding sequence is TGTGCCAGCAGCTTAAGGATAAGGGGTGAAGCTTTCTTT.

The rearrangement uses TRBV7-2 and TRBJ1-1; a possible D gene is TRBD1 (6 bases). The V gene's germline CDR1 is SGHTA and CDR2 FQGNSA. Deletions cut 7 bases from V and 0 bases from J, with 12 bases between. CDR3 length equals 14 residues. DNA of the CDR3: TGTGCCAGCACCTGGGGGCCCATGAACACTGAAGCTTTCTTT. Protein product: CASTWGPMNTEAFF.

This clone was seen more than once but under ten times. CDR3 amino acids: CASSYSMAGVIDEQFF. DNA for the CDR3: TGTGCCAGCAGTTACTCCATGGCGGGAGTTATCGATGAGCAGTTCTTC. The chain has TRBV6-5 and TRBJ2-1; 7 bases match TRBD2. The CDR3 runs 16 residues. Unmatched junction bases numbered 10, after V lost 0 bases and J lost 8 bases. Germline CDR1 is MNHEY and CDR2 is SVGAGI.

This clone has more than one count but fewer than ten. V gene TRBV7-2 combines with J gene TRBJ1-5; no firm D call. The V gene's germline CDR1 is SGHTA and CDR2 FQGNSA. CDR3 size: 12 residues. Trimming pared 3 bases from V and 7 bases from J, leaving 7 bases between. CDR3 amino acids: CASSFATQPQHF. The CDR3 region has the DNA TGTGCCAGCAGCTTTGCGACCCAGCCCCAGCATTTT.

This rearrangement joins TRBV30 to TRBJ2-5, with 10 bases lining up with TRBD1. The CDR3 runs to 17 residues. Looked up from germline, CDR1 is GTSNPN and CDR2 is SVGIG (reference sequence). V was pared by 0 bases and J by 3 bases, with 10 bases of the junction left unmatched. The CDR3 region has the DNA TGTGCCTGGAGTGTGGGGACAGGGGTTTTTGGGGAAGAGACCCAGTACTTC. Its protein is CAWSVGTGVFGEETQYF.

The genes are TRBV12-5 and TRBJ1-3; D perhaps matches TRBD1 (6 bases). Per the germline V gene, CDR1 is LGHNT and CDR2 is FRNRAP. The ends were cut back, 3 bases at V and 1 base at J, with 19 bases in the middle. This CDR3 contains 18 residues. The chain's CDR3 is CASGFLDRSIPSGNTIYF. In nucleotides, the CDR3 is TGTGCTAGTGGTTTCCTTGACAGGAGCATTCCTTCTGGAAACACCATATATTTT. Combining the CDR3 with reference TRBV12-5 and TRBJ1-3 gives the whole variable domain DARVTQTPRHKVTEMGQEVTMRCQPILGHNTVFWYRQTMMQGLELLAYFRNRAPLDDSGMPKDRFSAEMPDATLATLKIQPSEPRDSAVYFCASGFLDRSIPSGNTIYFGEGSWLTVV.

This clone was seen once. This sequence joins TRBV5-4 and TRBJ2-2; a possible D gene is TRBD1 (7 bases). CDR1 and CDR2 from the germline V gene are SGHNT and YYREEE (reference sequence). Between the trimmed V and J ends, which lost 2 bases and 7 bases, there was a span of 18 bases. The CDR3 has 16 residues. CDR3: CASSFLGAGGIGELFF. The DNA of the CDR3 is TGTGCCAGCAGCTTCCTCGGGGCAGGGGGGATCGGGGAGCTGTTTTTT.

The V call is TRBV2, the J call TRBJ2-2, with 8 bases identical to TRBD1. Germline loops: CDR1 SNHLY, CDR2 FYNNEI. The ends lost 5 bases at V and 1 base at J; junction bases unmatched: 6. The CDR3 sequence is 16 residues long. The CDR3 spells CASSLTGALNTGELFF. The CDR3 DNA reads as TGTGCCAGCAGTCTGACAGGGGCCTTGAACACCGGGGAGCTGTTTTTT.

The rearrangement joins TRBV20-1 to TRBJ1-2; no reliable D call. The CDR3 has 13 amino acids. Looked up from germline, CDR1 is DFQATT and CDR2 is SNEGSKA (reference sequence). V gave up 3 bases and J gave up 5 bases, with 13 bases separating them. In DNA, the CDR3 is TGCAGTGCTAGTGCCAGGACCTTTTATGGCTACACCTTC. Amino acid sequence: CSASARTFYGYTF.